The rows below give T cell receptor beta chains drawn from one sample of a study of shared T cell receptors in the human thymus. Assay: immunoSEQ multiplex PCR; the TCRdb copy retains only in-frame clones and omits some. The sample lists some 400,000 clones, roughly 94% occurring once. The sequencing sample was made of thymocytes. Receptors were obtained from a human donor. Each CDR3 is given with its conserved first and last residue. D genes are given only for firm matches. A row's size may be missing; if present it is once, few, many or a size class.

-	TRBV28	-	TRBJ2-1	TGTGCCAGCAGTCCCGGGTCTTTTGACAATGAGCAGTTCTTC	CASSPGSFDNEQFF
-	TRBV10-1	-	TRBJ2-1	TGCGCCCCCGATTGGGGGGAGCAGTTCTTC	CAPDWGEQFF
-	TRBV7-9	TRBD1	TRBJ2-7	TGTGCCAGCAGCTTGACGGACAGGGGCGCTATTACCTACGAGCAGTACTTC	CASSLTDRGAITYEQYF
-	TRBV14	-	TRBJ1-1	TGTGCCAGCAGCCAGGGGAGTGGCCCGCGGGCCACTGAAGCTTTCTTT	CASSQGSGPRATEAFF
once	TRBV18	TRBD1	TRBJ1-5	TGTGCCAGCTCCCTTGGACAAGGAGGGGGCTCTGGGCAGCCCCAGCATTTT	CASSLGQGGGSGQPQHF
-	TRBV5-6	-	TRBJ1-1	TGTGCCAGCGGGAACCGGGGCACTGAAGCTTTCTTT	CASGNRGTEAFF
-	TRBV5-1	TRBD1	TRBJ1-1	TGCGCCAGCAGCTTATCCCTATTGGGACAGGGGTTTTGGGACACTGAAGCTTTCTTT	CASSLSLLGQGFWDTEAFF
-	TRBV14	-	TRBJ1-2	TGTGCCAGCAGCCAAGAATCCCGGGGGAGCTATGGCTACACCTTC	CASSQESRGSYGYTF
-	TRBV6-1	-	TRBJ2-7	TGTGCCAGCAGCGGCACTCAAGGCGGCTCCTACGAGCAGTACTTC	CASSGTQGGSYEQYF
-	TRBV27	-	TRBJ2-7	TGTGCCAGCAGTTTCAGGGGCAAAACTTACGAGCAGTACTTC	CASSFRGKTYEQYF
-	TRBV13	-	TRBJ2-1	TGTGCCAGCACCAGCTTCGGTAGGTTGTACAATGAGCAGTTCTTC	CASTSFGRLYNEQFF
-	TRBV30	-	TRBJ1-2	TGTGCCTGGAGTGTATTTAGACTTACCGTCTATGGCTACACCTTC	CAWSVFRLTVYGYTF
-	TRBV27	-	TRBJ1-2	TGTGCCAGCAGCCCGAGGGGGTGGGGGGACTATGGCTACACCTTC	CASSPRGWGDYGYTF
-	TRBV4-1	-	TRBJ2-7	TGCGCCAGCAGCCAAGAACGGCAGGGAGAGACCTACGAGCAGTACTTC	CASSQERQGETYEQYF
-	TRBV9	TRBD2	TRBJ2-2	TGTGCCAGCAGCATGGATAGGACTAGCGGGAGGCTGAACACCGGGGAGCTGTTTTTT	CASSMDRTSGRLNTGELFF
-	TRBV5-5	TRBD1	TRBJ2-2	TGTGCCAGCAGCGAGGGGGGACAGGGATTGAACACCGGGGAGCTGTTTTTT	CASSEGGQGLNTGELFF
once	TRBV5-4	TRBD2	TRBJ2-1	TGTGCCAGCAGCTCGGGACTAGCGGGAAGAGATGAGCAGTTCTTC	CASSSGLAGRDEQFF
-	TRBV28	TRBD2	TRBJ2-7	TGTGCCAGCAGTTTATGCGTCCTAGCGGGAAGGGCCGAGCAGTACTTC	CASSLCVLAGRAEQYF
once	TRBV9	-	TRBJ2-7	TGTGCCAGCAGCGTAGGGCTAGCTCGCTACGAGCAGTACTTC	CASSVGLARYEQYF
few	TRBV27	TRBD2	TRBJ2-1	TGTGCCAGCACCCCCTCCCCCCTAGCGGGGATCTACAATGAGCAGTTCTTC	CASTPSPLAGIYNEQFF
-	TRBV10-3	-	TRBJ1-2	TGTGCCATCTTAGTACTGAACTATGGCTACACCTTC	CAILVLNYGYTF
-	TRBV5-4	-	TRBJ1-1	TGTGCCAGCAGCCGAAGCCTAGACAGGCTGAACACTGAAGCTTTCTTT	CASSRSLDRLNTEAFF
-	TRBV4-2	-	TRBJ1-4	TGTGCCAGCAGCCAAATACCGGGGGCGAATGAAAAACTGTTTTTT	CASSQIPGANEKLFF
-	TRBV27	TRBD1	TRBJ1-4	TGTGCCAGCAGGGACAGGGTAGTGACTAATGAAAAACTGTTTTTT	CASRDRVVTNEKLFF
-	TRBV13	TRBD1	TRBJ2-7	TGTGCCAGCAGCTCCCGGGACAGGGGCCACGAGCAGTACTTC	CASSSRDRGHEQYF
-	TRBV28	-	TRBJ2-7	TGTGCCAGCAGTTTCCCCCTGGGGGGCCCCTCCTACGAGCAGTACTTC	CASSFPLGGPSYEQYF
-	TRBV7-2	-	TRBJ2-5	TGTGCCAGCAGCTTAGAGGTGGGCAGACAAGAGACCCAGTACTTC	CASSLEVGRQETQYF
-	TRBV28	-	TRBJ2-1	TGTGCCAGCAGTACTAGAATCCGGTGGTGGCGGGACTGGGGGTACAATGAGCAGTTCTTC	CASSTRIRWWRDWGYNEQFF
-	TRBV7-2	-	TRBJ1-3	TGTGCCAGCAGCTCAGGGTCATCAGTAAACTCTGGAAACACCATATATTTT	CASSSGSSVNSGNTIYF
-	TRBV7-8	TRBD2	TRBJ2-1	TGTGCCAGCAGCTTAACACTAGCGGGAGCATCCTACAATGAGCAGTTCTTC	CASSLTLAGASYNEQFF
few	TRBV27	TRBD1	TRBJ2-2	TGTGCCAGCAGTGACGGGGGACAGGGCCTCACCGGGGAGCTGTTTTTT	CASSDGGQGLTGELFF
-	TRBV7-3	-	TRBJ1-2	TGTGCCAGCAGCTTAAATGGCAGGTTAAGGCATGGCTACACCTTC	CASSLNGRLRHGYTF
-	TRBV7-9	-	TRBJ2-6	TGTGCCAGCAGCGTCCCCAACAGGCTAACGGCCTCTGGGGCCAACGTCCTGACTTTC	CASSVPNRLTASGANVLTF
-	TRBV5-8	TRBD1	TRBJ1-1	TGTGCCAGCAGCTTGCCCGGGACAGGGGAATCGCTGGACACTGAAGCTTTCTTT	CASSLPGTGESLDTEAFF
-	TRBV11-3	-	TRBJ1-1	TGTGCCAGCAGCTTACCCCCGACAGAGAACACTGAAGCTTTCTTT	CASSLPPTENTEAFF
-	TRBV2	TRBD1	TRBJ1-4	TGTGCCAGCAGGGGGACAGCTACAAATGGCGAAAAACTGTTTTTT	CASRGTATNGEKLFF
-	TRBV18	TRBD2	TRBJ2-1	TGTGCCAGCTCACCACCGACTAGCAAGCAGCAGTTCTTC	CASSPPTSKQQFF
-	TRBV28	-	TRBJ1-1	TGTGCCAGCAGTTTACCGGGGGCGGACACTGAAGCTTTCTTT	CASSLPGADTEAFF
-	TRBV27	TRBD2	TRBJ2-1	TGTGCCAGCAGTCCTCAAGCGGGAACGAATGAGCAGTTCTTC	CASSPQAGTNEQFF
-	TRBV7-9	TRBD2	TRBJ2-2	TGTGCCAGCAGCTTAGCGTGGGAGGGGTGGAACACCGGGGAGCTGTTTTTT	CASSLAWEGWNTGELFF
-	TRBV5-1	-	TRBJ2-7	TGCGCCAGCAGCTTTTCGGACCGCTCTTACGAGCAGTACTTC	CASSFSDRSYEQYF
-	TRBV12-5	-	TRBJ2-7	TGTGCTAGTGGGCAGACAGGGAGGCCCTACGAGCAGTACTTC	CASGQTGRPYEQYF
-	TRBV5-6	-	TRBJ2-7	TGTGCCAGCAGCCCCCCCCAGAGAGGGACCTACGAGCAGTACTTC	CASSPPQRGTYEQYF
-	TRBV28	-	TRBJ2-1	TGTGCCAGCAGTTTACTTTTGCAGGGATCCTACAATGAGCAGTTCTTC	CASSLLLQGSYNEQFF
-	TRBV5-1	TRBD1	TRBJ2-5	TGCGCCAGCAGCAAGGACAGGGGGCGCGTGAGGGAGACCCAGTACTTC	CASSKDRGRVRETQYF
-	TRBV27	-	TRBJ1-2	TGTGCCAGCAGTTTAACTGGAACACCTCCTAACTATGGCTACACCTTC	CASSLTGTPPNYGYTF
-	TRBV7-9	-	TRBJ2-7	TGTGCCAGCAGTACGGACCTGAGGGGGTTAAATTCGTACTTC	CASSTDLRGLNSYF
-	TRBV27	TRBD2	TRBJ2-7	TGTGCCAGCAGTCCGGGACTAGCGGGACCCCCTCGCTCCTACGAGCAGTACTTC	CASSPGLAGPPRSYEQYF
-	TRBV11-2	TRBD1	TRBJ1-4	TGTGCCAGCAGCTTAGGCCAGGGGGATGAAAAACTGTTTTTT	CASSLGQGDEKLFF
-	TRBV28	TRBD1	TRBJ1-3	TGTGCCAGCAGTCGCCTCGGGACAGTCTCTGGAAACACCATATATTTT	CASSRLGTVSGNTIYF
-	TRBV5-6	-	TRBJ1-5	TGTGCCAGCAGCTTTATGTCGGGGGGCAATCAGCCCCAGCATTTT	CASSFMSGGNQPQHF
-	TRBV7-9	-	TRBJ2-2	TGTGCCAGCAGCTTAAGGCGGGGAACCGGGGAGCTGTTTTTT	CASSLRRGTGELFF